This T cell receptor beta chain originates from a study of control samples from healthy donors and cancer patients. Germline V CDR1 and CDR2: LNHDA, SQIVND (reference sequence). This CDR3 is 14 amino acids long. The V gene lost 6 bases and the J gene lost 10 bases, with 16 bases spanning the gap. Generated by immunoSEQ multiplex PCR, the TCRdb table keeps only in-frame clones and is missing some. The table shows 98,000 or so clones, with over 60% occurring only once. The sequence derives from a woman younger than 45 in good health. The source material was blood. This rearrangement joins TRBV19 to TRBJ1-6, with D perhaps TRBD1 (5 bases). The CDR3 is CASSPTGAGSPLHF. For the CDR3, the DNA is TGTGCCAGTAGCCCCACCGGGGCCGGGTCACCCCTCCACTTT.